This T cell receptor beta chain was profiled in a study of blood T cell repertoires in COVID-19. Original processing methods: Estimated nucleated cell counts came from reference gene primer amplification. Clones were sequenced by immunoSEQ multiplex PCR, and TCRdb holds only the in-frame ones, with some missing. V, J and clone size were drawn from that table, and D and trimming were deduced from the DNA. The sample shows 200,000 or so clones, roughly 79% of them seen only once. V gave up 7 bases and J gave up 5 bases; unmatched junction bases: 7. The CDR3 loop spans 14 amino acids. Germline loops: CDR1 LNHDA, CDR2 SQIVND (reference sequence).

Sequenced sample: peripheral blood. The chain combines TRBV19 with TRBJ1-1; 10 bases line up with TRBD1. The clonotype originates from a woman over 75 with COVID-19, enrolled during active disease. CDR3 loop: CASTPDRGRTEAFF. In DNA, the CDR3 is TGTGCCAGTACCCCGGACAGGGGGAGGACTGAAGCTTTCTTT.